This T cell receptor (beta chain) came from a study of response to subunit inactivated influenza vaccine. Findings and caveats of the study: New T cells are recruited in small numbers by each seasonal influenza vaccination, according to the authors' suggestion.

In germline, CDR1 is LNHDA, CDR2 SQIVND (reference sequence). The CDR3 sequence is 17 residues long. J gave up 0 bases and V 7 bases, and 11 bases lay outside the gene matches. Points on this clonotype: Its target is unknown.

MiXCR, applied by TCRdb to the RT-PCR reads, yields one record per CDR3 protein. The profile shows 500,000 or so distinct CDR3 sequences, approximately 16% of them singletons. The receptor was derived from a man aged 50-75 years who received an inactivated influenza vaccine. The sample consisted of CD4+ T cells sorted from PBMCs, taken about 23 months after vaccination. The chain employs TRBV19 and TRBJ1-4, with 7 bases that match TRBD1. The CDR3 bases are TGTGCCAGTAATCACAGGGGAGACCCCACAACTAATGAAAAACTGTTTTTT. Translating it yields CASNHRGDPTTNEKLFF.